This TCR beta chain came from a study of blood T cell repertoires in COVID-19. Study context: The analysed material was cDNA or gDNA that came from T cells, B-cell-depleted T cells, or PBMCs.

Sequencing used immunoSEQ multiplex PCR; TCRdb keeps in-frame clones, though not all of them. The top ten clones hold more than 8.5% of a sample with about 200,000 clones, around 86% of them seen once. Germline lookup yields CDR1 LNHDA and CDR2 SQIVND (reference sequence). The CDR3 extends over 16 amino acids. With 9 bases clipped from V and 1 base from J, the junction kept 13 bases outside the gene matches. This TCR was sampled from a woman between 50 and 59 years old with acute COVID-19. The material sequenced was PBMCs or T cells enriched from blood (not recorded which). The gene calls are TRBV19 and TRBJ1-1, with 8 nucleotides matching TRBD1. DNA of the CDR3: TGTGCCAGCCCTAGGGGGAGGACAGGGAAGAACACTGAAGCTTTCTTT. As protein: CASPRGRTGKNTEAFF.